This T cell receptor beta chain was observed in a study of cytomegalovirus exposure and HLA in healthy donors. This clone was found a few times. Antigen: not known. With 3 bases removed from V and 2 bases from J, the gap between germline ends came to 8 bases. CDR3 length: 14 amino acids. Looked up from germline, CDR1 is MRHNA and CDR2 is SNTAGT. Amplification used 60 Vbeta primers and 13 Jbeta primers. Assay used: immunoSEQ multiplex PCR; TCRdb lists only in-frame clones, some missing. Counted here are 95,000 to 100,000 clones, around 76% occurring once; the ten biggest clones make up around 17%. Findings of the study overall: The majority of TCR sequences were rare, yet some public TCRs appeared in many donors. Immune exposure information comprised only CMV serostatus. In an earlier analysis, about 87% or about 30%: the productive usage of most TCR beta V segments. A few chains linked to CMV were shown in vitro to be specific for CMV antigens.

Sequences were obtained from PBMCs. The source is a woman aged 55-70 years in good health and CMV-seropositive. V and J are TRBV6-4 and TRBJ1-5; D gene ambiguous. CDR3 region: CASSEQMGNQPQHF. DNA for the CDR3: TGTGCCAGCAGTGAACAGATGGGCAATCAGCCCCAGCATTTT.